This is a list of T cell receptor beta chains from one sample in a study of blood T cell repertoires in COVID-19. TCRdb's table, derived via immunoSEQ multiplex PCR, lists solely in-frame clones and lacks some. The table records roughly 150,000 clones, about four fifths of them present only once. The sequencing sample was made of peripheral blood. All receptors derive from a woman of 80 years or more with COVID-19, enrolled during active disease. Both conserved end residues are part of each CDR3. D genes are given only for firm matches. Clone size is shown for a subset of rows, as once, few, many or a class of expanded clone.

v_gene	j_gene	abundance	len	d_gene	CDR3aa	CDR3nt
TRBV9	TRBJ1-4	-	14	-	CASSVMGAGEKLFF	TGTGCCAGCAGCGTAATGGGCGCAGGGGAAAAACTGTTTTTT
TRBV28	TRBJ2-6	-	14	-	CASKGGGGANVLTF	TGTGCCAGCAAGGGAGGCGGGGGGGCCAACGTCCTGACTTTC
TRBV10-3	TRBJ2-5	-	13	-	CAISDTRVGTQYF	TGTGCCATCAGTGATACCAGGGTGGGGACCCAGTACTTC
TRBV5-1	TRBJ2-7	-	14	TRBD1	CASSLTGDPGEQYF	TGCGCCAGCAGCTTGACAGGGGACCCGGGGGAGCAGTACTTC
TRBV9	TRBJ2-3	-	13	-	CASSVQGTDTQYF	TGTGCCAGCAGCGTACAGGGAACAGATACGCAGTATTTT
TRBV7-9	TRBJ2-3	-	13	-	CASSFIPVDTQYF	TGTGCCAGCAGCTTCATCCCGGTAGATACGCAGTATTTT
TRBV5-1	TRBJ2-1	few	15	-	CASSPARSSYNEQFF	TGCGCCAGCAGCCCGGCGCGGAGCTCCTACAATGAGCAGTTCTTC
TRBV29-1	TRBJ2-7	-	16	-	CSVPPSGQKSSYEQYF	TGCAGCGTCCCCCCTTCAGGGCAGAAGAGCTCCTACGAGCAGTACTTC
TRBV9	TRBJ2-2	-	15	-	CASSGTTTNTGELFF	TGTGCCAGCAGCGGGACTACTACGAACACCGGGGAGCTGTTTTTT
TRBV30	TRBJ2-7	-	13	TRBD2	CAGLLAGFYEQYF	TGTGCCGGGCTACTAGCGGGGTTCTACGAGCAGTACTTC
TRBV9	TRBJ2-3	-	14	-	CASSAIVGTDTQYF	TGTGCCAGCAGCGCCATCGTAGGCACAGATACGCAGTATTTT
TRBV15	TRBJ2-7	once	17	TRBD2	CATSRILLAGGTYEQYF	TGTGCCACCAGCAGAATCCTCCTAGCGGGAGGTACCTACGAGCAGTACTTC
TRBV25-1	TRBJ2-7	-	13	-	CASSRGSSYEQYF	TGTGCCAGCAGCAGGGGTAGTTCTTACGAGCAGTACTTC
TRBV10-2	TRBJ2-2	-	14	-	CASSAGSHTGELFF	TGCGCCAGCTCTGCAGGGTCCCACACCGGGGAGCTGTTTTTT
TRBV30	TRBJ2-7	few	13	-	CAWSPTTVLEQYF	TGTGCCTGGAGTCCGACGACAGTTCTCGAGCAGTACTTC
TRBV7-9	TRBJ2-1	-	17	TRBD1	CASSLGSGTGVYNEQFF	TGTGCCAGCAGCTTAGGGTCCGGGACAGGGGTCTACAATGAGCAGTTCTTC